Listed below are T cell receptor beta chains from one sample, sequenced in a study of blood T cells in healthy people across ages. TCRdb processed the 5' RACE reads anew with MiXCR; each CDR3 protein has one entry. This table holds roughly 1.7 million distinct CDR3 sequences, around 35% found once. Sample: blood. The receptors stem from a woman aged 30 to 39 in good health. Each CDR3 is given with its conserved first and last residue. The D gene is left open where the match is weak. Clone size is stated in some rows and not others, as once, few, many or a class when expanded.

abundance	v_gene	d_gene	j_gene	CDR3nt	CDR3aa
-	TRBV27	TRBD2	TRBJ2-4	TGTGCCAGCAGTTCAACAGCGGGAAAAAACATTCAGTACTTC	CASSSTAGKNIQYF
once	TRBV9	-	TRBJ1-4	TGTGCCAGCAGCCGAATGGGGGAGTGGATTGAAGAACTGTTTTTT	CASSRMGEWIEELFF
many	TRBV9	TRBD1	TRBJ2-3	TGTGCCAGCAGTGGACAGGGGAGCACAGATACGCAGTATTTT	CASSGQGSTDTQYF
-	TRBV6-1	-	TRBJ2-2	TGTGCCAGCAGTGGACCGGGGACGGTTATAGACACCGGGGAGCTGTTTTTT	CASSGPGTVIDTGELFF
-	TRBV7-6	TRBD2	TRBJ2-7	TGTGCCAGCAGCCCAGGGACTAGCGGGAGAAGCGAGCAGTACTTC	CASSPGTSGRSEQYF
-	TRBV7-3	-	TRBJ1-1	TGTGCCAGCAGCTTAGAATCCAGGGGACTTGGGGCTGAAGCTTTCTTT	CASSLESRGLGAEAFF
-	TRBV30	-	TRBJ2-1	TGTGCCTGGGGACCCCTGAGCTCCTACAATGAGCAGTTCTTC	CAWGPLSSYNEQFF
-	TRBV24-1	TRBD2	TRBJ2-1	TGTGCCACCAGTGACTCTAGCGGGAGGGCCTACAATGAGCAGTTCTTC	CATSDSSGRAYNEQFF
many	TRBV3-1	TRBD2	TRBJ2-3	TGTGCCAGCAGCGAGACTAGCGGGGCGGATACGCAGTATTTT	CASSETSGADTQYF
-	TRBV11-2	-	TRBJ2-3	TGTGCCAGCAGCCAACTTAGGGGGGATACGCAGTATTTT	CASSQLRGDTQYF
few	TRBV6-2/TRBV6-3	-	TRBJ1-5	TGTGCCAGCAGTTACCCAGCCGATTCCAATCAGCCCCAGCATTTT	CASSYPADSNQPQHF
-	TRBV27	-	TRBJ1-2	TGTGCCAGCACTTCCTTAGGGGACCAAGGTATCGGCTACACCTTC	CASTSLGDQGIGYTF
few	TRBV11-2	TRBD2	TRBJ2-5	TGTGCCAGCAGCTTTTGGACTAGCTCCCAGACCCAGTACTTC	CASSFWTSSQTQYF
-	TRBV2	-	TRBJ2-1	TGTGCCAGCAGTGAAGCGCTTGACTGGCCCCCAGAGCAGTTCTTC	CASSEALDWPPEQFF
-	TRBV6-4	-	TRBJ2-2	TGTGCCAGCAGTGTAAATGACCTGGGCGGGGAGCTGTTTTTT	CASSVNDLGGELFF
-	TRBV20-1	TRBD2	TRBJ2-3	TGCAGCGCTAGGGGGGCTAGCGGGGGGCCTAAGACCACAGATACGCAGTATTTT	CSARGASGGPKTTDTQYF
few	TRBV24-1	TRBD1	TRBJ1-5	TGTGCCACCAGTGAGTCCCGGGACAGCTTCAATCAGCCCCAGCATTTT	CATSESRDSFNQPQHF
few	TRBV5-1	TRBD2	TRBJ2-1	TGCGCCAGCAGCCGACAGTCTAGCGGGATAGGGCATGAGCAGTTCTTC	CASSRQSSGIGHEQFF
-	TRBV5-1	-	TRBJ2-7	TGCGCCAGCAGCTTGGGAACAGGGAAGTGGTGGCAGTACTTC	CASSLGTGKWWQYF
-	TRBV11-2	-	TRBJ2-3	TGTGCCAGCAGCTTAGACAGCGGCACAGATACGCAGTATTTT	CASSLDSGTDTQYF
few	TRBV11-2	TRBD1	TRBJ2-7	TGTGCCAGCAGCTACATGACAGGGGGCGGATACGAGCAGTACTTC	CASSYMTGGGYEQYF
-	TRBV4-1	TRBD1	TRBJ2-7	TGCGCCAGCAGCCAAGATAGCGTGGACAGGGAGACCTACGAGCAGTACTTC	CASSQDSVDRETYEQYF
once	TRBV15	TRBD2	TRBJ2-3	TGTGCCACCAGCAGAGAACTAGCGGGCCCTAGCACAGATACGCAGTATTTT	CATSRELAGPSTDTQYF
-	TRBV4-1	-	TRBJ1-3	TGCGCCAGCAGCCCCCAATTCCCTCTCTTTGGAAACACCATATATTTT	CASSPQFPLFGNTIYF
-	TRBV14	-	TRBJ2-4	TGTGCCAGCAGCCAAGATGGGAGTCCGGGCATTCAGTACTTC	CASSQDGSPGIQYF
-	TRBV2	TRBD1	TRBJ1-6	TGTGCCACGGCCGGGGGGACAGGGGAAACTTCACCCCTCCACTTT	CATAGGTGETSPLHF
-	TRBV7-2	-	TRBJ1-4	TGTGCCGGCAGCTCCGGGACACCAGGCAGGGATGAAAAACTGTTTTTT	CAGSSGTPGRDEKLFF
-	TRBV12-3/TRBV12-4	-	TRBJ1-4	TGTGCCAGCAGTTTCTCGGGGGGAAGGGAAAAACTGTTTTTT	CASSFSGGREKLFF
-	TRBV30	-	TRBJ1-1	TGTGCCTGGAACGGGGGAGGAACTGAAGCTTTCTTT	CAWNGGGTEAFF
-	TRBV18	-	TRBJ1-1	TGTGCCAGCTCGGGACAAAAGAACACTGAAGCTTTCTTT	CASSGQKNTEAFF
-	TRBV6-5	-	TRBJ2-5	TGTGCCAGCGGTTACTTCAACTTAGCGAGAGGCCACCAAGAGACCCAGTACTTC	CASGYFNLARGHQETQYF
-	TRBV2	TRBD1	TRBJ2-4	TGTGCCAGCAGTGGGGACAGGGGGCGCCGGGAGCAGTACTTC	CASSGDRGRREQYF
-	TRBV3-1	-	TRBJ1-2	TGTGCCAGCAGCTCCTCTCCTATAGCCGCCAGTGACGGCTACACCTTC	CASSSSPIAASDGYTF
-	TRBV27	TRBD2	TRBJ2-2	TGTGCCAGCAGCGGACTAGCGGAGAGGACCGGGGAGCTGTTTTTT	CASSGLAERTGELFF
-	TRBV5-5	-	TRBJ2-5	TGTGCCAGCAGTTTGAAAGGCCCGGGGACCCAGTACTTC	CASSLKGPGTQYF
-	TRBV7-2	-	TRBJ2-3	TGTGCCAGCAGCCCTACCGATAGCGGACTTATGTATTTT	CASSPTDSGLMYF
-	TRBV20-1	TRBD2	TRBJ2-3	TGCAGTGCTAGAGAGACTGGGACTACTAGCACAGATACGCAGTATTTT	CSARETGTTSTDTQYF
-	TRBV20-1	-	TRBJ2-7	TGCAGTGCTAGACCGACGGCAGGTAGAAGCGACGAGCAGTACTTC	CSARPTAGRSDEQYF
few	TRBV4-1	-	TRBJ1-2	TGCGCCAGCAGCCAAGGTTTGCGCGGGTCTAACTATGGCTACACCTTC	CASSQGLRGSNYGYTF
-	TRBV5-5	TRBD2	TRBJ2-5	TGTGCCAGCAGCTTGGGCTTAGCGGGGGGCCTGGGGATTGAGACCCAGTACTTC	CASSLGLAGGLGIETQYF
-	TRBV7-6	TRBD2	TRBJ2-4	TGTGCCAGCAGCAATGGACTAGCGGACTTACCGAAGCAGTACTTC	CASSNGLADLPKQYF
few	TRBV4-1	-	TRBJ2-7	TGCGCCAGCAGCGACCACCCGGACTCCTACGAGCAGTACTTC	CASSDHPDSYEQYF
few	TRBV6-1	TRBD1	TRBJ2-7	TGTGCCAGCACCGGGGACAGGTTCTACGAGCAGTACTTC	CASTGDRFYEQYF
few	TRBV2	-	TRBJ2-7	TGTGCCAGCAGTCGGGGCTCACCCCAGGGCGAGCAGTACTTC	CASSRGSPQGEQYF
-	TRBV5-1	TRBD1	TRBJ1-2	TGCGCCGGCAGCTCGGGGGACAGGGCTGGCTACACCTTC	CAGSSGDRAGYTF
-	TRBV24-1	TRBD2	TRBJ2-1	TGTGCCACCAGTGACCCCGGGACTAGCGGGAGCCGTGAGCAGTTCTTC	CATSDPGTSGSREQFF
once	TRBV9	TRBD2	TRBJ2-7	TGTGCCGGCAGCGGGGCGGGAGGAGGCGAGCAGTACTTC	CAGSGAGGGEQYF
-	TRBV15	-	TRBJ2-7	TGTGCCACTGGGATGCTCCAGGGCGAGCAGTACTTC	CATGMLQGEQYF
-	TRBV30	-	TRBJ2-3	TGTGCCTGGAGTGTCGAGGTTACGCAGTATTTT	CAWSVEVTQYF
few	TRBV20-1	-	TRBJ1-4	TGCAGTGCTAGAGATCCCAAGGGCCCAACTAATGAAAAACTGTTTTTT	CSARDPKGPTNEKLFF
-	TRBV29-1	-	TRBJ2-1	TGCAGCGCGGACGGAAAAAACTACAATGAGCAGTTCTTC	CSADGKNYNEQFF
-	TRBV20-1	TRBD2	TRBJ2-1	TGCAGTGCGGGGGGGGTAACGAGCCATGGGCAGTTCTTC	CSAGGVTSHGQFF
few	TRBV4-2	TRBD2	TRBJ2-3	TGTGCCAGCAGCCAAGATTCAGGAGCGGGGGGGCGGGGATCGGTAGATACGCAGTATTTT	CASSQDSGAGGRGSVDTQYF
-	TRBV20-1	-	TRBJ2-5	TGCAGTGCTGTGGGGGCTTTACAATTTGAGCAGTACTTC	CSAVGALQFEQYF
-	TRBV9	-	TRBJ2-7	TGTGCCAGCAGCGTCAGGGAGACCTACGAGCAGTACTTC	CASSVRETYEQYF
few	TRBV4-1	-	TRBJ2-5	TGCGCCAGCAGCCATAATCCGGGACTTCAAGAGACCCAGTACTTC	CASSHNPGLQETQYF
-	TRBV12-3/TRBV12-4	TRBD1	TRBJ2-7	TGTGCCAGCAGCACGACAGGGTCTTACCTCGAGCAGTACTTC	CASSTTGSYLEQYF
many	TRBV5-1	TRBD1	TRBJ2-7	TGTGCCAGCAGTTTGGGGCAGGGGGTCTACGAGCAGTACTTC	CASSLGQGVYEQYF
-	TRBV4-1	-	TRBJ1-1	TGCGCCAGCGCTAGCCCGTCAAGTTACACTGAAGCTTTCTTT	CASASPSSYTEAFF